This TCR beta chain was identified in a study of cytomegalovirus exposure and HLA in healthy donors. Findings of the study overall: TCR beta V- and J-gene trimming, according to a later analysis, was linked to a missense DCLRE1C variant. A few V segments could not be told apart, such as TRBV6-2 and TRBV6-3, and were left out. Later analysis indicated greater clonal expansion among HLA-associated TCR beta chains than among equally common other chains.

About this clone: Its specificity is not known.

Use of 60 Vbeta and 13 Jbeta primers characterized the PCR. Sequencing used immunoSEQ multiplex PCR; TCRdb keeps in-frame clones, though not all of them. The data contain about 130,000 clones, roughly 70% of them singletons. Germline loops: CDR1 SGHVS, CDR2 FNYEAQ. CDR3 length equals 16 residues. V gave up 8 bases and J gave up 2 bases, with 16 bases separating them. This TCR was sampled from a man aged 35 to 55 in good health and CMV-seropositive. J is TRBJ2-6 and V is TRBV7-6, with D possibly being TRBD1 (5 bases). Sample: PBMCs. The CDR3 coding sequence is TGTGCCAGCCGGACCCAAGGGGTGGCTGGGGCCAACGTCCTGACTTTC. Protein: CASRTQGVAGANVLTF.